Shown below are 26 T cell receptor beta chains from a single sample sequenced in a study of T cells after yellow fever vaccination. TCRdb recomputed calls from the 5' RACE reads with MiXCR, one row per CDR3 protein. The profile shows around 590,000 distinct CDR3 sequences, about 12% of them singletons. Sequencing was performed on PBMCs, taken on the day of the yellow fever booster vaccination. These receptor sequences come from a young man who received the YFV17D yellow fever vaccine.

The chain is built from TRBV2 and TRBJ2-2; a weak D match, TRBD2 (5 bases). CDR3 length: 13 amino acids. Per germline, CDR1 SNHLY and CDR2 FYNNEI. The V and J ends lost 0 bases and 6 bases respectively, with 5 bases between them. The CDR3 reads CASSEARAGELFF. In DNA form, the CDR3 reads TGTGCCAGCAGTGAAGCGCGGGCCGGGGAGCTGTTTTTT.

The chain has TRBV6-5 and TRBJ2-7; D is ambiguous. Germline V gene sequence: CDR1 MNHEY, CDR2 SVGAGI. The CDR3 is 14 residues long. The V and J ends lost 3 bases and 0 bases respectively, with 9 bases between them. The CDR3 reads CASSYDGHSYEQYF. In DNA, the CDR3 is TGTGCCAGCAGTTATGATGGGCACTCCTACGAGCAGTACTTC.

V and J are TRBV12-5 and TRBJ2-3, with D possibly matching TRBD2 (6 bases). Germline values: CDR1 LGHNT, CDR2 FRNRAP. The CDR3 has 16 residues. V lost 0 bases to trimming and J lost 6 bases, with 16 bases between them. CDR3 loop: CASGLVSSAYRDTQYF. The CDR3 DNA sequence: TGTGCTAGTGGTTTGGTATCTAGCGCCTATAGGGATACGCAGTATTTT.

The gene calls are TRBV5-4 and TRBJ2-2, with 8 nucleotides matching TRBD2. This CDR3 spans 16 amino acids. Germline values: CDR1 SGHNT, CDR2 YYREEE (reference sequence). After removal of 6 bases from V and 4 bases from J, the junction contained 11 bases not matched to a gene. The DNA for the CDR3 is TGTGCCAGCACCCTTTCTGCGGGAGGTCTCACCGGGGAGCTGTTTTTT. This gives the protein CASTLSAGGLTGELFF.

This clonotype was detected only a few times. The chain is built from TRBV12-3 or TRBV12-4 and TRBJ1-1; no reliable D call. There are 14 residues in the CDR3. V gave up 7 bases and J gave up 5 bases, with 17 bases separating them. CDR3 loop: CASKTRAPGTEAFF. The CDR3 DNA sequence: TGTGCCAGCAAAACGAGGGCGCCGGGGACTGAAGCTTTCTTT.

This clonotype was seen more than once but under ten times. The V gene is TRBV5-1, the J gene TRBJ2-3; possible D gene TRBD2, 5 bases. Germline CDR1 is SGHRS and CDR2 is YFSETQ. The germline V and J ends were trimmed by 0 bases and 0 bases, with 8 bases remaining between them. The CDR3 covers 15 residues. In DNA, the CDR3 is TGCGCCAGCAGCTTGGTAGCGACTAGCACAGATACGCAGTATTTT. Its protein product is CASSLVATSTDTQYF. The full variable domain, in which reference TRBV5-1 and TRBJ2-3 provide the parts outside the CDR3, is KAGVTQTPRYLIKTRGQQVTLSCSPISGHRSVSWYQQTPGQGLQFLFEYFSETQRNKGNFPGRFSGRQFSNSRSEMNVSTLELGDSALYLCASSLVATSTDTQYFGPGTRLTVL.

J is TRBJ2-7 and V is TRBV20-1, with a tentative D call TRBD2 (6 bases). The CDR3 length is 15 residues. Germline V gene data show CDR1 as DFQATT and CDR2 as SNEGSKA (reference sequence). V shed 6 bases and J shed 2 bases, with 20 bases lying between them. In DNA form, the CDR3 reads TGCAGTGCCCCCGATTGGAGGGTTGGGACCTACGAGCAGTACTTC. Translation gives CSAPDWRVGTYEQYF.

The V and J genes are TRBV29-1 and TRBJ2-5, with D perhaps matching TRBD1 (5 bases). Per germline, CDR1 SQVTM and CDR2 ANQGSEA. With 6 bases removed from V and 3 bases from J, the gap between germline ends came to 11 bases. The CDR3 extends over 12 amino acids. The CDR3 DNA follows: TGCAGCGTAAAGGAAGGGGAAGAGACCCAGTACTTC. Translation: CSVKEGEETQYF.

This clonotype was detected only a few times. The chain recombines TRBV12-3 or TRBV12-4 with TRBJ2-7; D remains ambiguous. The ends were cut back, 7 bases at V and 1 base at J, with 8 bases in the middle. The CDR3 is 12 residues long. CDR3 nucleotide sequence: TGTGCCAGCACCGCCGCTTCCTACGAGCAGTACTTC. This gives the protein CASTAASYEQYF.

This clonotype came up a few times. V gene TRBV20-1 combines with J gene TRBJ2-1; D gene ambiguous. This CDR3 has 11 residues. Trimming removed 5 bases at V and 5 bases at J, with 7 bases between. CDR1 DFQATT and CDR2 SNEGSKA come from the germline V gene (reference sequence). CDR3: CSAEMDNEQFF. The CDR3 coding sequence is TGCAGTGCTGAGATGGACAATGAGCAGTTCTTC.

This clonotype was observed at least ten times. The CDR3 region is CASRAGPENYEQYF. In DNA form, the CDR3 reads TGCGCCAGCAGAGCCGGGCCCGAGAACTACGAGCAGTACTTC. This chain uses TRBV5-1 with TRBJ2-7; D not resolved. Germline V gene data show CDR1 as SGHRS and CDR2 as YFSETQ. This CDR3 has 14 residues. V shed 5 bases and J shed 3 bases, with 15 bases lying between them.

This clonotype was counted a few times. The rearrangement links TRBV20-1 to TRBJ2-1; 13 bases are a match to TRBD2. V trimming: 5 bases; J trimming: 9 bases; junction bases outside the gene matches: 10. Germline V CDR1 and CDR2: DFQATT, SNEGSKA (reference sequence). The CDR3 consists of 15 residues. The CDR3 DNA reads TGCAGTGCTCGTTCCGGGACTAGCGGGACAGTTGAGCAGTTCTTC. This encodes CSARSGTSGTVEQFF.

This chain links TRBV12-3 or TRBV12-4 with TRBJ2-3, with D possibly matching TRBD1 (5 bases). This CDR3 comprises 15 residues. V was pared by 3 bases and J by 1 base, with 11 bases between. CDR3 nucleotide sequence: TGTGCCAGCAGTTTCCAGGGCTTGGGCACAGATACGCAGTATTTT. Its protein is CASSFQGLGTDTQYF.

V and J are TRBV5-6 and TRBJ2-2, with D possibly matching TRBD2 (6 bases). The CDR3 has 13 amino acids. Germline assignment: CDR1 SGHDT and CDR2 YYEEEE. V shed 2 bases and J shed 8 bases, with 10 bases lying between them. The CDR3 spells CASSFPAGGELFF. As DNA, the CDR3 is TGTGCCAGCAGCTTTCCTGCGGGAGGGGAGCTGTTTTTT.

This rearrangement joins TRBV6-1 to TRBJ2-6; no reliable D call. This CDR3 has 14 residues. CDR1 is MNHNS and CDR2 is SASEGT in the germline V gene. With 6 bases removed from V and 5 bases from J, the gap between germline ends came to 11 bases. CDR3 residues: CASSLGNWANVLTF. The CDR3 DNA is TGTGCCAGCAGCCTGGGGAATTGGGCCAACGTCCTGACTTTC.

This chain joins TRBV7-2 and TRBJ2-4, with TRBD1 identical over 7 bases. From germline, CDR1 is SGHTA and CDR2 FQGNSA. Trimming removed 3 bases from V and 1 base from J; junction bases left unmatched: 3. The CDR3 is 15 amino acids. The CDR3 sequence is CASSFLDRAKNIQYF. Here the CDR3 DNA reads TGTGCCAGCAGCTTCCTGGACAGGGCCAAAAACATTCAGTACTTC.

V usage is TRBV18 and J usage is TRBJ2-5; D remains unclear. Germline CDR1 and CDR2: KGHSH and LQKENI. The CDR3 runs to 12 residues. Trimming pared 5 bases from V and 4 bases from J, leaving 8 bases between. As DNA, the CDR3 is TGTGCCAGCTCAGCCCCGACAGAGACCCAGTACTTC. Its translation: CASSAPTETQYF.

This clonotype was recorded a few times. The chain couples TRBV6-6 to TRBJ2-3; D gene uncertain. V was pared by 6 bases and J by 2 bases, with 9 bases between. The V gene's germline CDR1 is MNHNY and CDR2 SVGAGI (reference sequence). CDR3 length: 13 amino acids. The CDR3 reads CASRRINTDTQYF. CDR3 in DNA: TGTGCCAGCAGACGCATCAACACAGATACGCAGTATTTT.

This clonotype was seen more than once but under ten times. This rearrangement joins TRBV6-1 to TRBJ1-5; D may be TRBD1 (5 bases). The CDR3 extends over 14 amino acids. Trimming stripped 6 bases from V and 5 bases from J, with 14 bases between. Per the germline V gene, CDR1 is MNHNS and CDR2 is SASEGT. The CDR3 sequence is CASSPSGSDQPQHF. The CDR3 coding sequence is TGTGCCAGCAGCCCCTCAGGGTCGGATCAGCCCCAGCATTTT.

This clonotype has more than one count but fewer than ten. This chain's CDR3 is CASRYAGLYNEQFF. In DNA form, the CDR3 reads TGTGCCAGCCGGTATGCGGGACTCTACAATGAGCAGTTCTTC. The chain combines TRBV19 with TRBJ2-1; tentatively, D is TRBD2 (6 bases). The CDR3 sequence is 14 residues long. Germline CDR1 and CDR2: LNHDA and SQIVND (reference sequence). V was shortened by 9 bases and J by 3 bases, with 15 bases between the two germline ends.

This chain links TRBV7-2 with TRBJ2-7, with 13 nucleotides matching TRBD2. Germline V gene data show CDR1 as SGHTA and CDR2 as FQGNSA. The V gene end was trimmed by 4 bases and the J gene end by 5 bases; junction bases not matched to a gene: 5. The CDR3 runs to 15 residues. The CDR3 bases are TGTGCCAGCAGCTCCACTAGCGGGAGGGCCGACGAGCAGTACTTC. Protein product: CASSSTSGRADEQYF. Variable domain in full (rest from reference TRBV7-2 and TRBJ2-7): GAGVSQSPSNKVTEKGKDVELRCDPISGHTALYWYRQSLGQGLEFLIYFQGNSAPDKSGLPSDRFSAERTGGSVSTLTIQRTQQEDSAVYLCASSSTSGRADEQYFGPGTRLTVT.

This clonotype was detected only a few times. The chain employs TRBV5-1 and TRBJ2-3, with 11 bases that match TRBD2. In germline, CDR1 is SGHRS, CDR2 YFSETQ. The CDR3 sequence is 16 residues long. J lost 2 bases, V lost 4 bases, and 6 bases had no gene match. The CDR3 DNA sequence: TGCGCCAGCAGCCGGGGACTAGCGGAACCCACAGATACGCAGTATTTT. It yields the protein CASSRGLAEPTDTQYF.

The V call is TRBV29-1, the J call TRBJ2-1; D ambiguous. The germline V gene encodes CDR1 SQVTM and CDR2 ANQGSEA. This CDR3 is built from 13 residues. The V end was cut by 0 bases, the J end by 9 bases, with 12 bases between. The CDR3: CSVEDEPGREQFF. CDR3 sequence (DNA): TGCAGCGTTGAAGACGAGCCAGGTCGTGAGCAGTTCTTC.

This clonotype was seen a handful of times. CDR3 bases: TGTGCCAGCAGCCACCCGACTAGCGGGGGAAAAGAGACCCAGTACTTC. It is translated as CASSHPTSGGKETQYF. This chain links TRBV6-2 or TRBV6-3 with TRBJ2-5, with 12 bases fitting TRBD2. Losses at the gene ends were 6 bases for V and 3 bases for J; bases not matched to a gene: 8. Germline lookup yields CDR1 MNHEY and CDR2 SVGEGT. There are 16 residues in the CDR3.

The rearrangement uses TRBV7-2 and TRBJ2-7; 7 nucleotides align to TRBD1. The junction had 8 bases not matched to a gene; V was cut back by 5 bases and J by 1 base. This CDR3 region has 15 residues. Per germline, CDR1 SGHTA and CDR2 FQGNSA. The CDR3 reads CASSVTGTESYEQYF. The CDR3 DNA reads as TGTGCCAGCAGCGTAACAGGGACAGAGTCCTACGAGCAGTACTTC.

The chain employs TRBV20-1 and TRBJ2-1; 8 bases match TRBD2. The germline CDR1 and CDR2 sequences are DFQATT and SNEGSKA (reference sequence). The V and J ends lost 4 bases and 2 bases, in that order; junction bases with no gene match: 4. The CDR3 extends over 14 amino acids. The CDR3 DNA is TGCAGTGCTATAGTTAGCGGGACCTACAATGAGCAGTTCTTC. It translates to CSAIVSGTYNEQFF.